The clone carrying this TCR beta chain was counted only a few times. The PCR used 60 Vbeta and 13 Jbeta primers. TCRdb's copy holds only in-frame clones and misses some; the assay was immunoSEQ multiplex PCR. The sample comprises around 150,000 clones, roughly 85% of which are singletons, and 1.3% rests with the top ten. These data belong to a study of cytomegalovirus exposure and HLA in healthy donors. V lost 3 bases to trimming and J lost 3 bases; unmatched junction nucleotides: 2. The CDR3 consists of 14 residues. Germline V lookup: CDR1 SGHVS, CDR2 FNYEAQ. The gene calls are TRBV7-6 and TRBJ2-1, with TRBD2 matching 7 bases. This TCR was recovered from a woman aged 45-65 years in good health and CMV-seronegative. The source material was PBMCs. The CDR3 DNA reads as TGTGCCAGCAGCTTGGCGGGGGACTACAATGAGCAGTTCTTC. Amino acids: CASSLAGDYNEQFF.